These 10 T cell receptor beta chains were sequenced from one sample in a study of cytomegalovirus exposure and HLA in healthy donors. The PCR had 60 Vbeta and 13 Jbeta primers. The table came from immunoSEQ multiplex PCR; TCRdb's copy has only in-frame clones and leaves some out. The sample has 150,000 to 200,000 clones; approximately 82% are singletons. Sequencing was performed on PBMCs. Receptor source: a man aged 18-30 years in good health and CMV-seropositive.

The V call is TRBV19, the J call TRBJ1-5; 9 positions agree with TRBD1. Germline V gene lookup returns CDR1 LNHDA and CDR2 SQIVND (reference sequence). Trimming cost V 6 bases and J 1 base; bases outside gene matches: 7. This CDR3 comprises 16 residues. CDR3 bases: TGTGCCAGTAGCCGAGGACAGGGGACGAGCAATCAGCCCCAGCATTTT. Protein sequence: CASSRGQGTSNQPQHF.

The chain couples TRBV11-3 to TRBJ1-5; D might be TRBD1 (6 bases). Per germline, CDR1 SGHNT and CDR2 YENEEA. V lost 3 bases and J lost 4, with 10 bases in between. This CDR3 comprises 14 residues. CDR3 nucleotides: TGTGCCAGCAGCTTGGGGGCAGGGAATCAGCCCCAGCATTTT. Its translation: CASSLGAGNQPQHF.

CDR3 sequence reads: CASSPRATHYEQYF. In nucleotides, the CDR3 is TGTGCCAGCTCACCACGGGCCACCCACTACGAGCAGTACTTC. This chain connects TRBV18 to TRBJ2-7; D remains unclear. Trimming left V 1 base short and J 3 bases short, with 10 bases between. This CDR3 is built from 14 residues. In germline, CDR1 is KGHSH, CDR2 LQKENI.

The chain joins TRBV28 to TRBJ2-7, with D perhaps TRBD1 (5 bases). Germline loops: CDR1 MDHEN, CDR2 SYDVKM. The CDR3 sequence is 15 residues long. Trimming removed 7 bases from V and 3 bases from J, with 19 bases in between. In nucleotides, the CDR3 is TGTGCCAGCACCCCGGACATTCTTACCTTCTACGAGCAGTACTTC. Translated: CASTPDILTFYEQYF. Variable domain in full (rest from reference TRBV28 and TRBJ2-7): DVKVTQSSRYLVKRTGEKVFLECVQDMDHENMFWYRQDPGLGLRLIYFSYDVKMKEKGDIPEGYSVSREKKERFSLILESASTNQTSMYLCASTPDILTFYEQYFGPGTRLTVT.

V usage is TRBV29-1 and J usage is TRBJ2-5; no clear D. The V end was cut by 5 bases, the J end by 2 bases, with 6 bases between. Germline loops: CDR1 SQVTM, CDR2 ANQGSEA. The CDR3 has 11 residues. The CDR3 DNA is TGCAGCGTTACTGTACAAGAGACCCAGTACTTC. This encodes CSVTVQETQYF.

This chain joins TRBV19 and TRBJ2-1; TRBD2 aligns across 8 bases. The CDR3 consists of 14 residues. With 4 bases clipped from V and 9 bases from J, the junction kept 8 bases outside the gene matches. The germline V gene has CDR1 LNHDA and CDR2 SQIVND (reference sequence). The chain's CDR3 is CASSSSGRSGEQFF. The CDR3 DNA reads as TGTGCCAGTAGTAGCAGCGGGAGATCAGGTGAGCAGTTCTTC.

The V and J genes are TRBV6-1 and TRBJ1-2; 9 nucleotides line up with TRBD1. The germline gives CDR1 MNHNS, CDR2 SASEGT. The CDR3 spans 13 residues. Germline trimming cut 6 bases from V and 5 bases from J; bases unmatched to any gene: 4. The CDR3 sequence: CASRRTGEYGYTF. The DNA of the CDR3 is TGTGCCAGCAGACGGACAGGGGAATATGGCTACACCTTC.

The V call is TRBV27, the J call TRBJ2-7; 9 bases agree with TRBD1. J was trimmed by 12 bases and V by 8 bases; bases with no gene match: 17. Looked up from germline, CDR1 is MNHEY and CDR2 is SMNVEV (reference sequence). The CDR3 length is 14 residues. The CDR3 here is CASWAGTGRYQPYF. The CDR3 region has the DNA TGTGCCAGCTGGGCCGGGACAGGGCGCTACCAACCGTACTTC.

The DNA of the CDR3 is TGTGCCAGCAGCGTAGGTCTGTTAAATGAAAAACTGTTTTTT. This codes for CASSVGLLNEKLFF. V gene TRBV9 combines with J gene TRBJ1-4, with D unclear. Trimming cost V 0 bases and J 5 bases, with 8 bases left between them. The CDR3 has 14 residues. Germline assignment: CDR1 SGDLS and CDR2 YYNGEE.

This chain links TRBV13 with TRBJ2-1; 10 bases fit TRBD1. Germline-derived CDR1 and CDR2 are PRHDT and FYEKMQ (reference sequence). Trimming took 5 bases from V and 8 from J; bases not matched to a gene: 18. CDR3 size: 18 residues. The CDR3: CASSELRDRGWVSDEQFF. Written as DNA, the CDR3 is TGTGCCAGCAGCGAACTCCGGGACAGGGGTTGGGTTTCCGATGAGCAGTTCTTC.